A single T cell receptor (beta chain) is shown here with its context. Its antigen is not known. Cycle 7 day 1, cycle 4 day 1, and baseline were the timepoints at which blood was sampled. The data stem from a study of OX40 agonist ivuxolimab in advanced cancers. Study-wide context: Every patient in dose escalation had hepatocellular carcinoma, melanoma, renal cell or head and neck cancer. Three patients responded partially, comprising one with hepatocellular carcinoma and two with cutaneous melanoma. Points from the study as a whole: CD8+ T cells averaged more expanded clones than CD4+.

The table came from immunoSEQ multiplex PCR; TCRdb's copy has only in-frame clones and leaves some out. The data hold about 140,000 clones, with roughly 91% observed a single time. Trimming at V came to 5 bases and at J to 5 bases, leaving 3 bases not matched to a gene. This CDR3 region has 14 residues. Looked up from germline, CDR1 is SGHTA and CDR2 is FQGNSA. Sequencing used CD4+ or CD8+ T cells sorted from blood, obtained in a trial of the OX40 agonist ivuxolimab. The chain joins TRBV7-2 to TRBJ2-1; 10 positions match TRBD2. This receptor was identified in an adult with an advanced solid tumor such as melanoma, head and neck, liver or kidney cancer. The CDR3 sequence is CASSPSGSHNEQFF. DNA of the CDR3: TGTGCCAGCAGCCCTAGCGGGAGCCACAATGAGCAGTTCTTC.